A selection of T cell receptor beta chains follows, all from one sample in a study of blood T cell repertoires in COVID-19. TCRdb keeps only in-frame clones here, not all; method: immunoSEQ multiplex PCR. The sample includes roughly 400,000 clones, more than 70% seen only once; the top ten take 2% to 2.5%. Sequencing was carried out using peripheral blood. Every receptor here comes from a woman aged 55 to 70 with COVID-19, enrolled during active disease. Both conserved end residues are part of each CDR3. Fields, in order: clone size, V gene, J gene, CDR3 length, D gene, CDR3 protein, CDR3 DNA. A D gene is named only where the DNA matches it firmly. Rows give clone size only sometimes, using once, few, many, or a class for an expanded clone.

clone size: -; V gene: TRBV29-1; J gene: TRBJ2-7; CDR3 length: 13; D gene: -; CDR3 protein: CSVEGQVSYEQYF; CDR3 DNA: TGCAGCGTTGAAGGTCAGGTGAGCTACGAGCAGTACTTC
clone size: -; V gene: TRBV24-1; J gene: TRBJ2-3; CDR3 length: 14; D gene: TRBD2; CDR3 protein: CATGLAGGTDTQYF; CDR3 DNA: TGTGCCACCGGTCTAGCGGGGGGCACAGATACGCAGTATTTT
clone size: -; V gene: TRBV3-1/TRBV3-2; J gene: TRBJ2-3; CDR3 length: 15; D gene: -; CDR3 protein: CASSHLTRPTDTQYF; CDR3 DNA: TGTGCCAGCAGCCATCTCACTAGACCGACAGATACGCAGTATTTT
clone size: -; V gene: TRBV4-1; J gene: TRBJ2-7; CDR3 length: 15; D gene: -; CDR3 protein: CASSQDGGLTYEQYF; CDR3 DNA: TGCGCCAGCAGCCAAGACGGGGGGCTAACCTACGAGCAGTACTTC
clone size: -; V gene: TRBV18; J gene: TRBJ1-6; CDR3 length: 13; D gene: TRBD1; CDR3 protein: CASNRDRDSPLHF; CDR3 DNA: TGTGCCAGCAACCGGGACAGGGACTCACCCCTCCACTTT
clone size: -; V gene: TRBV15; J gene: TRBJ2-3; CDR3 length: 16; D gene: TRBD2; CDR3 protein: CATSRAPSGGADTQYF; CDR3 DNA: TGTGCCACCAGCAGAGCCCCCAGCGGGGGGGCAGATACGCAGTATTTT
clone size: once; V gene: TRBV15; J gene: TRBJ1-1; CDR3 length: 14; D gene: TRBD1; CDR3 protein: CATNRQGVNTEAFF; CDR3 DNA: TGTGCCACCAACCGACAGGGGGTGAACACTGAAGCTTTCTTT
clone size: -; V gene: TRBV6-6; J gene: TRBJ2-7; CDR3 length: 13; D gene: TRBD1; CDR3 protein: CASSPGGSYEQYF; CDR3 DNA: TGTGCCAGCAGCCCAGGGGGCAGCTACGAGCAGTACTTC
clone size: -; V gene: TRBV29-1; J gene: TRBJ2-5; CDR3 length: 14; D gene: -; CDR3 protein: CSVGGRSAQETQYF; CDR3 DNA: TGCAGCGTTGGAGGCCGGAGCGCCCAAGAGACCCAGTACTTC
clone size: once; V gene: TRBV4-1; J gene: TRBJ2-7; CDR3 length: 15; D gene: TRBD1; CDR3 protein: CASSQTGTGDYEQYF; CDR3 DNA: TGCGCCAGCAGCCAAACCGGGACAGGGGATTACGAGCAGTACTTC
clone size: few; V gene: TRBV5-4; J gene: TRBJ1-1; CDR3 length: 15; D gene: -; CDR3 protein: CASSSSQGFRTEAFF; CDR3 DNA: TGTGCCAGCAGCTCCTCACAGGGATTTCGCACTGAAGCTTTCTTT
clone size: -; V gene: TRBV5-6; J gene: TRBJ2-3; CDR3 length: 16; D gene: -; CDR3 protein: CASSAATGLSTDTQYF; CDR3 DNA: TGTGCCAGCAGCGCGGCTACAGGGTTGAGCACAGATACGCAGTATTTT
clone size: -; V gene: TRBV7-9; J gene: TRBJ1-2; CDR3 length: 13; D gene: -; CDR3 protein: CASSGDTNYGYTF; CDR3 DNA: TGTGCCAGCAGCGGGGACACCAACTATGGCTACACCTTC
clone size: -; V gene: TRBV5-6; J gene: TRBJ1-1; CDR3 length: 13; D gene: -; CDR3 protein: CASSLTGPTEAFF; CDR3 DNA: TGTGCCAGCAGCTTGACAGGGCCCACTGAAGCTTTCTTT
clone size: -; V gene: TRBV11-2; J gene: TRBJ2-4; CDR3 length: 17; D gene: -; CDR3 protein: CASSLVLQGAAKNIQYF; CDR3 DNA: TGTGCCAGCAGCTTAGTGTTGCAAGGGGCAGCCAAAAACATTCAGTACTTC
clone size: few; V gene: TRBV3-1/TRBV3-2; J gene: TRBJ1-5; CDR3 length: 17; D gene: -; CDR3 protein: CASSQGGPWGGNQPQHF; CDR3 DNA: TGTGCCAGCAGCCAAGGGGGGCCTTGGGGAGGGAATCAGCCCCAGCATTTT
clone size: -; V gene: TRBV5-5; J gene: TRBJ2-7; CDR3 length: 15; D gene: -; CDR3 protein: CASSFWGRSNYEQYF; CDR3 DNA: TGTGCCAGCAGCTTTTGGGGGCGCAGTAACTACGAGCAGTACTTC
clone size: -; V gene: TRBV6-4; J gene: TRBJ1-2; CDR3 length: 15; D gene: -; CDR3 protein: CASSEEDTGGYGYTF; CDR3 DNA: TGTGCCAGCAGTGAGGAGGACACCGGGGGTTATGGCTACACCTTC
clone size: -; V gene: TRBV6-5; J gene: TRBJ1-2; CDR3 length: 14; D gene: -; CDR3 protein: CASSYQGLDYGYTF; CDR3 DNA: TGTGCCAGCAGTTATCAGGGCCTGGACTATGGCTACACCTTC
clone size: few; V gene: TRBV30; J gene: TRBJ1-2; CDR3 length: 13; D gene: -; CDR3 protein: CAWSPKELYGYTF; CDR3 DNA: TGTGCCTGGAGCCCAAAAGAGCTCTATGGCTACACCTTC
clone size: -; V gene: TRBV10-2; J gene: TRBJ1-1; CDR3 length: 13; D gene: -; CDR3 protein: CASLGAGLTEAFF; CDR3 DNA: TGCGCCAGCTTGGGGGCGGGCTTAACTGAAGCTTTCTTT
clone size: -; V gene: TRBV5-4; J gene: TRBJ1-3; CDR3 length: 13; D gene: TRBD1; CDR3 protein: CASGTGAGNTIYF; CDR3 DNA: TGTGCCAGCGGGACAGGGGCTGGAAACACCATATATTTT
clone size: -; V gene: TRBV3-1/TRBV3-2; J gene: TRBJ2-2; CDR3 length: 17; D gene: -; CDR3 protein: CASSPRLRRSNTGELFF; CDR3 DNA: TGTGCCAGCAGCCCACGGTTACGCAGGTCGAACACCGGGGAGCTGTTTTTT
clone size: -; V gene: TRBV5-1; J gene: TRBJ2-7; CDR3 length: 14; D gene: TRBD1; CDR3 protein: CASSLSGQVLEQYF; CDR3 DNA: TGCGCCAGCAGCTTGTCGGGACAGGTCCTGGAGCAGTACTTC
clone size: -; V gene: TRBV5-1; J gene: TRBJ2-2; CDR3 length: 16; D gene: TRBD1; CDR3 protein: CASSLAQGANTGELFF; CDR3 DNA: TGCGCCAGCAGCTTGGCTCAGGGGGCGAACACCGGGGAGCTGTTTTTT
clone size: -; V gene: TRBV16; J gene: TRBJ1-6; CDR3 length: 13; D gene: -; CDR3 protein: CASSQRPETPLHF; CDR3 DNA: TGTGCCAGCAGCCAACGCCCGGAGACACCCCTCCACTTT
clone size: -; V gene: TRBV7-8; J gene: TRBJ1-1; CDR3 length: 12; D gene: -; CDR3 protein: CASSQGGKEAFF; CDR3 DNA: TGTGCCAGCAGCCAAGGAGGGAAAGAAGCTTTCTTT
clone size: -; V gene: TRBV5-5; J gene: TRBJ1-1; CDR3 length: 13; D gene: -; CDR3 protein: CASSGHTNTEAFF; CDR3 DNA: TGTGCCAGCAGCGGACACACGAACACTGAAGCTTTCTTT
clone size: -; V gene: TRBV4-1; J gene: TRBJ2-6; CDR3 length: 18; D gene: -; CDR3 protein: CASSQGAPHGAGANVLTF; CDR3 DNA: TGCGCCAGCAGCCAAGGTGCCCCACATGGAGCTGGGGCCAACGTCCTGACTTTC
clone size: -; V gene: TRBV28; J gene: TRBJ2-2; CDR3 length: 14; D gene: -; CDR3 protein: CASSQGGNTGELFF; CDR3 DNA: TGTGCCAGCAGCCAGGGGGGAAACACCGGGGAGCTGTTTTTT
clone size: -; V gene: TRBV18; J gene: TRBJ2-7; CDR3 length: 13; D gene: -; CDR3 protein: CASSPSSSYEQYF; CDR3 DNA: TGTGCCAGCTCACCTTCTAGCTCCTACGAGCAGTACTTC
clone size: -; V gene: TRBV5-1; J gene: TRBJ2-1; CDR3 length: 16; D gene: TRBD1; CDR3 protein: CASSLEGTAHYNEQFF; CDR3 DNA: TGCGCCAGCAGCTTGGAGGGGACAGCCCACTACAATGAGCAGTTCTTC
clone size: -; V gene: TRBV2; J gene: TRBJ1-1; CDR3 length: 13; D gene: -; CDR3 protein: CASSVGLGTEAFF; CDR3 DNA: TGTGCCAGCAGTGTTGGGCTGGGCACTGAAGCTTTCTTT
clone size: -; V gene: TRBV4-2; J gene: TRBJ1-2; CDR3 length: 13; D gene: -; CDR3 protein: CASGPQGTEGYTF; CDR3 DNA: TGTGCCAGCGGCCCGCAGGGAACGGAGGGCTACACCTTC
clone size: -; V gene: TRBV5-1; J gene: TRBJ1-1; CDR3 length: 11; D gene: -; CDR3 protein: CASSLAGEAFF; CDR3 DNA: TGCGCCAGCAGCTTGGCCGGGGAAGCTTTCTTT
clone size: -; V gene: TRBV4-1; J gene: TRBJ2-5; CDR3 length: 16; D gene: TRBD2; CDR3 protein: CASSQDGTSGQETQYF; CDR3 DNA: TGCGCCAGCAGCCAAGACGGGACTAGCGGTCAAGAGACCCAGTACTTC
clone size: once; V gene: TRBV7-3; J gene: TRBJ2-6; CDR3 length: 15; D gene: -; CDR3 protein: CASSLTSGVANVLTF; CDR3 DNA: TGTGCCAGCAGCTTAACGTCCGGGGTAGCCAACGTCCTGACTTTC
clone size: once; V gene: TRBV6-1; J gene: TRBJ2-7; CDR3 length: 15; D gene: TRBD1; CDR3 protein: CASSEQPGQAYEQYF; CDR3 DNA: TGTGCCAGCAGTGAACAGCCAGGACAGGCTTACGAGCAGTACTTC
clone size: -; V gene: TRBV6-5; J gene: TRBJ2-3; CDR3 length: 13; D gene: -; CDR3 protein: CASSPPGTDTQYF; CDR3 DNA: TGTGCCAGCAGCCCCCCCGGGACAGATACGCAGTATTTT
clone size: once; V gene: TRBV19; J gene: TRBJ2-1; CDR3 length: 16; D gene: TRBD1; CDR3 protein: CASTPTGASSYNEQFF; CDR3 DNA: TGTGCCAGTACCCCCACAGGGGCGAGCTCCTACAATGAGCAGTTCTTC